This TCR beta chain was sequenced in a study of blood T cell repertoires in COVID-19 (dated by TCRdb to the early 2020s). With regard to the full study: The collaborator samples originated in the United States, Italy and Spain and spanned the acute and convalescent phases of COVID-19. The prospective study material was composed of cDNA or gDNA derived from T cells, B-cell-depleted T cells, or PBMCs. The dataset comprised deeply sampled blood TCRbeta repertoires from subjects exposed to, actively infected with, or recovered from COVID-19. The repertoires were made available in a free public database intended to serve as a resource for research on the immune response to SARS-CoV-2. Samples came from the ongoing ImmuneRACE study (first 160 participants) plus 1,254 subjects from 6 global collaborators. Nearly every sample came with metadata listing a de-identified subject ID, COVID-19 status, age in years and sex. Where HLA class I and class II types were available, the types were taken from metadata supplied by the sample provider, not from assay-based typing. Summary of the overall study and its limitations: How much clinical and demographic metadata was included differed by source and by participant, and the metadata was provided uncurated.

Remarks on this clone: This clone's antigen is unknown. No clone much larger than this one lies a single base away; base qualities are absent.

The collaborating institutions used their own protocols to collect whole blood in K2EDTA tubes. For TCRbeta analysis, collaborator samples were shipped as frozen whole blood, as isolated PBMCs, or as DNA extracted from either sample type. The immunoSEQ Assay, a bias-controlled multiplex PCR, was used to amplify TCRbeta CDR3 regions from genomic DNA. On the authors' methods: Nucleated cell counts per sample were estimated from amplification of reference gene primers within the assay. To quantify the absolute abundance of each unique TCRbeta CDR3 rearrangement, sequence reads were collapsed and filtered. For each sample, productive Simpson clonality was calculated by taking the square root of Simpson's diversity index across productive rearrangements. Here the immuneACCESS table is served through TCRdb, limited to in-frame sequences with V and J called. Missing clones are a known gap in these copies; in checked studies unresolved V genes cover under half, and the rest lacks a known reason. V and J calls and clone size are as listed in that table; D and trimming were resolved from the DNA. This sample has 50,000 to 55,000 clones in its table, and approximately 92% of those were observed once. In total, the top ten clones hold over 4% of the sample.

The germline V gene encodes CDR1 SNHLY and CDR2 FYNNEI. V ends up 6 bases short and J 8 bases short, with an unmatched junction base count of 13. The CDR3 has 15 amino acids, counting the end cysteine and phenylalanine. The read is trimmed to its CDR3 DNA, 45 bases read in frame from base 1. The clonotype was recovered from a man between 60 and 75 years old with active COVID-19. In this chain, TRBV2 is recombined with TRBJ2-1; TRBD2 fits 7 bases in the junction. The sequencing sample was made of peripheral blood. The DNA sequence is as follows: TGTGCCAGCAGCGCCGCCGGACTAGGCAGGGATGAGCAGTTCTTC. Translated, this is CASSAAGLGRDEQFF.